The 28 T cell receptor beta chains listed next were all sequenced from one sample in a study of T cells in Graves' hyperthyroidism and ophthalmopathy. Amplified regions were TCR beta CDR3 sequences from RNA transcripts. First-round RT-PCR targeting the TCR CDR3 was performed with the HTBI primer set. TCRdb re-derived calls from the multiplex PCR reads in MiXCR, one entry per CDR3 protein. The sample lists around 560,000 distinct CDR3 sequences; around 17% were seen once. Source material: blood. The receptors originated from a woman under 30 with Graves' hyperthyroidism.

Only a few counts were recorded for this clonotype. At one boundary the junction diverges from the germline segment, which might be a read error. The CDR3: CSAREGNSEKLFF. Written as DNA, the CDR3 is TGCAGTGCTCGAGAGGGGAATTCCGAAAAACTGTTTTTT. The chain combines TRBV20-1 with TRBJ1-4, with a weak D call TRBD1 (5 bases). The V gene's germline CDR1 is DFQATT and CDR2 SNEGSKA (reference sequence). The CDR3 is made up of 13 amino acids.

In its sample, this clonotype was seen many times. The chain couples TRBV13 to TRBJ2-3; D possibly corresponds to TRBD2 (5 bases). Germline assignment: CDR1 PRHDT and CDR2 FYEKMQ (reference sequence). CDR3 size: 14 residues. Trimming cost V 6 bases and J 1 base, with 11 bases left between them. CDR3 amino acids: CASSSRAGTDTQYF. The CDR3 DNA sequence: TGTGCCAGCAGTTCGAGGGCGGGCACAGATACGCAGTATTTT.

In its sample, this clonotype was seen many times. The chain couples TRBV5-1 to TRBJ2-7; perhaps D is TRBD1 or TRBD2 (6 bases each). The CDR3 contains 15 residues. The germline V gene encodes CDR1 SGHRS and CDR2 YFSETQ. The V and J ends lost 0 bases and 0 bases respectively, with 10 bases between them. CDR3 nucleotide sequence: TGCGCCAGCAGCTTGGGGGGGGCCAGCTCCTACGAGCAGTACTTC. Translated: CASSLGGASSYEQYF.

This clonotype has at least ten counts. CDR3 residues: CASSWDRYPYEQYF. CDR3 DNA sequence: TGTGCCAGCAGTTGGGACAGATACCCCTACGAGCAGTACTTC. The J gene is TRBJ2-7, the V gene TRBV12-3 or TRBV12-4; TRBD1 matches at 7 bases. This CDR3 has 14 residues. The V and J ends lost 4 bases and 2 bases, in that order; junction bases with no gene match: 5.

In this sample, this clonotype turned up many times. V gene TRBV6-2 or TRBV6-3 combines with J gene TRBJ2-7; TRBD2 matches at 13 bases. The CDR3 has 16 residues. J was trimmed by 7 bases and V by 5 bases; bases with no gene match: 11. Germline V gives CDR1 MNHEY, CDR2 SVGEGT. CDR3 in DNA: TGTGCCAGCAGTGACGGACTAGCGGGGGTCACGGGGGAGCAGTACTTC. Protein product: CASSDGLAGVTGEQYF.

This clonotype showed up many times. This chain links TRBV14 with TRBJ1-1; TRBD1 agrees at 8 bases. The junction had 2 bases not matched to a gene; V was cut back by 2 bases and J by 0 bases. The germline CDR1 and CDR2 sequences are SGHDN and FVKESK. CDR3 size: 15 residues. The CDR3 region is CASSQLTGVNTEAFF. The CDR3, as DNA: TGTGCCAGCAGCCAACTGACAGGGGTGAACACTGAAGCTTTCTTT.

In its sample, this clonotype was seen many times. V gene TRBV6-2 or TRBV6-3 combines with J gene TRBJ2-1, with a possible D match to TRBD2 (6 bases). Germline assignment: CDR1 MNHEY and CDR2 SVGEGT. Trimming shortened V by 2 bases and J by 7 bases, and 24 bases separated the two germline ends. The CDR3 is made up of 18 amino acids. The CDR3: CASSYPTFGSGLGNEQFF. For the CDR3, the DNA is TGTGCCAGCAGTTACCCGACATTCGGTAGCGGCCTGGGGAATGAGCAGTTCTTC.

This clonotype has at least ten counts. The J gene is TRBJ2-1, the V gene TRBV7-9; 10 bases are shared with TRBD2. The CDR3 loop spans 15 amino acids. In germline, CDR1 is SEHNR, CDR2 FQNEAQ (reference sequence). V lost 5 bases, J lost 5 bases, and 6 bases stayed unmatched. The CDR3 DNA reads as TGTGCCAGCAGCAGCACTAGCGGGAAGGACAATGAGCAGTTCTTC. It codes for CASSSTSGKDNEQFF. The full variable domain, in which reference TRBV7-9 and TRBJ2-1 provide the parts outside the CDR3, is DTGVSQNPRHKITKRGQNVTFRCDPISEHNRLYWYRQTLGQGPEFLTYFQNEAQLEKSRLLSDRFSAERPKGSFSTLEIQRTEQGDSAMYLCASSSTSGKDNEQFFGPGTRLTVL.

This clonotype was counted a few times. The chain joins TRBV6-6 to TRBJ1-3; no definite D call. Germline-derived CDR1 and CDR2 are MNHNY and SVGAGI (reference sequence). V shed 0 bases and J shed 1 base, with 10 bases lying between them. This CDR3 comprises 16 residues. The CDR3 DNA reads TGTGCCAGCAGTTACTCTGCACCGAGATCTGGAAACACCATATATTTT. Its translation: CASSYSAPRSGNTIYF.

V gene TRBV10-2 combines with J gene TRBJ2-7; D is tentatively TRBD1 or TRBD2 (5 bases each). Per the germline V gene, CDR1 is WSHSY and CDR2 is SAAADI. Trimming took 0 bases from V and 7 from J, leaving 19 bases between them. There are 16 residues in the CDR3. The CDR3 sequence: CASSESNTRIGAEQYF. Here the CDR3 DNA reads TGCGCCAGCAGTGAGTCGAATACCAGGATCGGGGCAGAGCAGTACTTC.

This clonotype has just a few counts. V and J are TRBV20-1 and TRBJ2-2; 12 bases map to TRBD1. Germline assignment: CDR1 DFQATT and CDR2 SNEGSKA (reference sequence). The length of the CDR3 is 14 residues. V shed 4 bases, J shed 10 bases, and the junction held 7 bases outside the gene matches. CDR3 sequence: CSAKEGQGAKELFF. CDR3 bases: TGCAGTGCTAAGGAGGGACAGGGGGCGAAGGAGCTGTTTTTT.

The genes are TRBV25-1 and TRBJ2-1; D is uncertain. Trimming removed 4 bases at V and 12 bases at J, with 10 bases between. CDR1 and CDR2 (germline): MGHDK, SYGVNS. The CDR3 runs 11 residues. The CDR3 nucleotides read TGTGCCAGCAGTGGCCCCTTTGGGCAGTTCTTC. This codes for CASSGPFGQFF.

This clonotype was recorded a few times. For the CDR3, the DNA is TGCGCCAGCAGCTTGCGGTACTTCGCCGGGGAGCTGTTTTTT. It codes for CASSLRYFAGELFF. The chain is built from TRBV5-1 and TRBJ2-2; D is ambiguous. CDR3 length: 14 residues. Deletions cut 1 base from V and 6 bases from J, with 10 bases between. Per the germline V gene, CDR1 is SGHRS and CDR2 is YFSETQ.

This clonotype was seen repeatedly, ten times or more. The chain combines TRBV6-1 with TRBJ2-1; D perhaps matches TRBD1 (6 bases). Trimming removed 7 bases at V and 4 bases at J, with 17 bases between. The CDR3 covers 15 residues. Germline V lookup: CDR1 MNHNS, CDR2 SASEGT. The DNA of the CDR3 is TGTGCCAGCAACGCCGGGACAAGAACATACAATGAGCAGTTCTTC. Translation: CASNAGTRTYNEQFF.

This clonotype was observed many times. The chain couples TRBV7-9 to TRBJ2-7, with D perhaps matching TRBD2 (5 bases). The CDR3 contains 12 residues. Trimming took 5 bases from V and 3 from J, leaving 8 bases between them. CDR1 and CDR2 (germline): SEHNR, FQNEAQ (reference sequence). The CDR3 reads CASSPGIYEQYF. CDR3 nucleotides: TGTGCCAGCAGCCCCGGGATCTACGAGCAGTACTTC.

In its sample, this clonotype was seen many times. The chain uses TRBV7-9 and TRBJ2-7; 8 bases line up with TRBD2. This CDR3 contains 13 residues. Germline V lookup: CDR1 SEHNR, CDR2 FQNEAQ (reference sequence). V trimming: 8 bases; J trimming: 1 base; junction bases outside the gene matches: 4. CDR3 in amino acids: CASRGGGSYEQYF. In DNA, the CDR3 is TGTGCCAGCCGAGGCGGGGGGTCCTACGAGCAGTACTTC. The entire variable domain, with the rest obtained from reference TRBV7-9 and TRBJ2-7, is as follows: DTGVSQNPRHKITKRGQNVTFRCDPISEHNRLYWYRQTLGQGPEFLTYFQNEAQLEKSRLLSDRFSAERPKGSFSTLEIQRTEQGDSAMYLCASRGGGSYEQYFGPGTRLTVT.

This clonotype was found many times. The chain couples TRBV6-5 to TRBJ2-3, with D maybe TRBD2 (5 bases). The CDR3 is 16 amino acids. With 0 bases removed from V and 2 bases from J, the gap between germline ends came to 12 bases. Per germline, CDR1 MNHEY and CDR2 SVGAGI. CDR3 DNA sequence: TGTGCCAGCAGTTACTCGGGTCTGGGAGCCACAGATACGCAGTATTTT. Encoded protein: CASSYSGLGATDTQYF.

About this clonotype: The junction shows a germline mismatch at one end, possibly a read error. V is TRBV13 and J is TRBJ1-3; D is unresolved. The germline gives CDR1 PRHDT, CDR2 FYEKMQ (reference sequence). This CDR3 region has 14 residues. The CDR3 is CASTYQRKRNTTYF. The CDR3 nucleotides are TGTGCCAGCACCTACCAGCGGAAGAGAAACACCACATATTTT. Full variable domain (rest looked up from reference TRBV13 and TRBJ1-3): AAGVIQSPRHLIKEKRETATLKCYPIPRHDTVYWYQQGPGQDPQFLISFYEKMQSDKGSIPDRFSAQQFSDYHSELNMSSLELGDSALYFCASTYQRKRNTTYFGEGSWLTVV.

This clonotype was found a few times. The V gene is TRBV29-1, the J gene TRBJ2-7; weak D call: TRBD1 (6 bases). Trimming took off 6 bases at V and 1 base at J, with 13 bases between the two ends. The germline V gene has CDR1 SQVTM and CDR2 ANQGSEA. The CDR3 has 13 residues. The CDR3: CSVRDTLSYEQYF. In DNA form, the CDR3 reads TGCAGCGTCCGGGACACTTTATCCTACGAGCAGTACTTC.

This clonotype showed up many times. The J gene is TRBJ1-1, the V gene TRBV20-1, with a weak D call TRBD1 (6 bases). The CDR3 is 15 residues long. V lost 5 bases to trimming and J lost 5 bases, with 21 bases between them. Germline CDR1 and CDR2: DFQATT and SNEGSKA (reference sequence). Here the CDR3 reads CSASMAGAIGTEAFF. The CDR3 region has the DNA TGCAGTGCTTCTATGGCGGGGGCAATTGGAACTGAAGCTTTCTTT.

The chain has TRBV27 and TRBJ1-5; D perhaps matches TRBD1 (5 bases). The CDR3 is made up of 17 amino acids. The V end was cut by 2 bases, the J end by 3 bases, with 17 bases between. The V gene's germline CDR1 is MNHEY and CDR2 SMNVEV (reference sequence). Here the CDR3 DNA reads TGTGCCAGCAGTTTACGGGGGGAGGGTTCCTACAATCAGCCCCAGCATTTT. This translates into CASSLRGEGSYNQPQHF.

In DNA, the CDR3 is TGTGCCTGGAGTGCCACGGGCGGCGCGCAGTATTTT. This encodes CAWSATGGAQYF. J is TRBJ2-3 and V is TRBV30; D not certain. The CDR3 totals 12 residues. Trimming shortened V by 1 base and J by 10 bases, and 12 bases separated the two germline ends. The germline CDR1 and CDR2 sequences are GTSNPN and SVGIG (reference sequence).

This clonotype was observed many times. The CDR3 nucleotides are TGTGCCAGCGACGACCGGGATACGCAGTATTTT. Translated, it gives CASDDRDTQYF. J is TRBJ2-3 and V is TRBV28; no clear D. The germline V gene encodes CDR1 MDHEN and CDR2 SYDVKM. This CDR3 region has 11 residues. V lost 8 bases and J 6 bases, leaving 9 bases between the germline ends.

This clonotype was detected many times. The chain joins TRBV27 to TRBJ2-7; TRBD1 is a possible D gene (5 bases). Trimming left V 4 bases short and J 3 bases short, with 13 bases between. CDR3 length: 14 residues. Germline V gene data show CDR1 as MNHEY and CDR2 as SMNVEV (reference sequence). The CDR3 loop reads CASSWSGNLYEQYF. CDR3 sequence (DNA): TGTGCCAGCAGTTGGTCAGGGAATCTCTACGAGCAGTACTTC.

The chain combines TRBV6-2 or TRBV6-3 with TRBJ1-1; D unresolved. Germline CDR1 and CDR2: MNHEY and SVGEGT. The CDR3 length is 14 residues. V was shortened by 7 bases and J by 2 bases, with 14 bases between the two germline ends. CDR3 region: CASIPQWANTEAFF. For the CDR3, the DNA is TGTGCCAGCATCCCCCAGTGGGCAAACACTGAAGCTTTCTTT.

This clonotype was seen repeatedly, ten times or more. The CDR3 DNA follows: TGCAGTGCTATCTGGAATGAGCAGTTCTTC. As protein: CSAIWNEQFF. The chain joins TRBV20-1 to TRBJ2-1; D is unresolved. Per the germline V gene, CDR1 is DFQATT and CDR2 is SNEGSKA (reference sequence). V dropped 4 bases and J dropped 7 bases, with 5 bases sitting between them. This CDR3 is 10 amino acids long.

The chain is built from TRBV6-5 and TRBJ1-3; D remains ambiguous. V dropped 0 bases and J dropped 3 bases, with 12 bases sitting between them. Germline loops: CDR1 MNHEY, CDR2 SVGAGI. The CDR3 extends over 16 amino acids. Here the CDR3 reads CASSYSPKGFGNTIYF. In DNA form, the CDR3 reads TGTGCCAGCAGTTACTCTCCCAAAGGTTTTGGAAACACCATATATTTT.

This clonotype was detected only a few times. The rearrangement uses TRBV7-9 and TRBJ2-3, with D perhaps being TRBD1 or TRBD2 (6 bases each). Deletions cut 6 bases from V and 6 bases from J, with 19 bases between. The CDR3 covers 15 residues. Germline lookup yields CDR1 SEHNR and CDR2 FQNEAQ (reference sequence). For the CDR3, the DNA is TGTGCCAGCAGTTTTGTCTCGGGGGCCGGGGATACGCAGTATTTT. It specifies CASSFVSGAGDTQYF.